This T cell receptor beta chain originates from a study of OX40 agonist ivuxolimab in advanced cancers. Study background: Cohort: about 80% men, mean age approximately 64, aged about 23 to 80. Having had anti-PD-1, anti-PD-L1 or anti-CTLA-4 therapy before was allowed, and more than 35% had some.

Only in-frame clones appear in the TCRdb table, and some are missing; sequencing was by immunoSEQ multiplex PCR. The sample holds fewer than 95,000 clones, 65% to 90% seen once. CDR3 size: 15 residues. V dropped 2 bases and J dropped 2 bases, with 13 bases sitting between them. Germline V gene lookup returns CDR1 SGHRS and CDR2 YFSETQ. The rearrangement joins TRBV5-1 to TRBJ1-2, with D tentatively TRBD1 (6 bases). Here the sequenced sample was CD4+ or CD8+ T cells sorted from blood, taken in a trial of the OX40 agonist ivuxolimab. The sequence derives from an adult with an advanced solid tumor such as melanoma, head and neck, liver or kidney cancer. The CDR3 nucleotides are TGCGCCAGCAGCTTCCAGGGGCAATCCAACTATGGCTACACCTTC. This translates into CASSFQGQSNYGYTF.